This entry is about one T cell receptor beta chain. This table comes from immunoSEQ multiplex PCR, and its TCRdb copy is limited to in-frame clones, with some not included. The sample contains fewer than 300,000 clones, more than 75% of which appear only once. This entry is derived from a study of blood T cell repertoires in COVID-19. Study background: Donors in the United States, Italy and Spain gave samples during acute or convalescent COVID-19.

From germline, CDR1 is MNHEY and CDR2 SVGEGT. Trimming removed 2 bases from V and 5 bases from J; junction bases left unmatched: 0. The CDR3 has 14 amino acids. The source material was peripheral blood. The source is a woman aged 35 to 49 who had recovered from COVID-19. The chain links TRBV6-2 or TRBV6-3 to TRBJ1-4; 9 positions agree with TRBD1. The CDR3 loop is CASSYGTGNEKLFF. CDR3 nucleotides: TGTGCCAGCAGTTACGGGACAGGGAATGAAAAACTGTTTTTT.